This T cell receptor (beta chain) appears in the sequencing data of a study of CD8 T cells in ankylosing spondylitis. Each TCR beta library was made by quantitative 5'-RACE that incorporated molecular barcodes. TCRdb reprocessed the 5' RACE reads with MiXCR, giving one entry per CDR3 protein. The table includes about 220,000 distinct CDR3 sequences, approximately 7.4% detected once. Germline loops: CDR1 SEHNR, CDR2 FQNEAQ (reference sequence). The CDR3 length is 12 residues. Trimming left V 5 bases short and J 5 bases short, with 6 bases between. This clonotype was observed many times. What it binds is unknown. Notes on the study in general: Existing reports had already noted some motif variants in reactive arthritis synovial fluid and blood. Enrichment of disease-linked clones was reportedly significant in matched ankylosing spondylitis synovial fluid. For ankylosing spondylitis blood, a TCR beta motif of several highly homologous variants appeared characteristic. Disease-linked clones bore a CD8+ phenotype, appearing relatively rarely in peripheral blood.

The source is a male donor with ankylosing spondylitis. The V call is TRBV7-9, the J call TRBJ2-2; D is unresolved. The sequenced material came from blood, either unsorted or a sorted T cell fraction (not recorded which). CDR3 DNA sequence: TGTGCCAGCAGCCCAGAGACCGGGGAGCTGTTTTTT. Its translation is CASSPETGELFF.